What follows describes a single T cell receptor (beta chain). V shed 4 bases, J shed 7 bases, and the junction held 5 bases outside the gene matches. Germline CDR1 and CDR2: LNHDA and SQIVND (reference sequence). The CDR3 spans 13 residues. Methods used by the authors: The authors estimated nucleated cell counts from reference gene primer amplification. The protocol was immunoSEQ multiplex PCR, while the TCRdb copy is restricted to in-frame clones and leaves out a portion. The DNA was the basis for D and trimming; V, J and clone size are from that table. Of around 230,000 clones in the sample, around four fifths were seen once. The data were taken from a study of blood T cell repertoires in COVID-19. Study overall: COVID-19 samples, acute and convalescent, were from the United States, Italy and Spain. In each case, the material was cDNA or gDNA derived from T cells, B-cell-depleted T cells, or PBMCs.

This chain joins TRBV19 and TRBJ1-1, with TRBD1 identical over 8 bases. Sequenced input: peripheral blood. This receptor was identified in a man aged 35-49 years with acute or convalescent COVID-19. CDR3 coding DNA: TGTGCCAGTAGTACGACAGGGGCTAATGAAGCTTTCTTT. Translation gives CASSTTGANEAFF. Based on the CDR3 plus reference TRBV19 and TRBJ1-1, the full variable domain is DGGITQSPKYLFRKEGQNVTLSCEQNLNHDAMYWYRQDPGQGLRLIYYSQIVNDFQKGDIAEGYSVSREKKESFPLTVTSAQKNPTAFYLCASSTTGANEAFFGQGTRLTVV.